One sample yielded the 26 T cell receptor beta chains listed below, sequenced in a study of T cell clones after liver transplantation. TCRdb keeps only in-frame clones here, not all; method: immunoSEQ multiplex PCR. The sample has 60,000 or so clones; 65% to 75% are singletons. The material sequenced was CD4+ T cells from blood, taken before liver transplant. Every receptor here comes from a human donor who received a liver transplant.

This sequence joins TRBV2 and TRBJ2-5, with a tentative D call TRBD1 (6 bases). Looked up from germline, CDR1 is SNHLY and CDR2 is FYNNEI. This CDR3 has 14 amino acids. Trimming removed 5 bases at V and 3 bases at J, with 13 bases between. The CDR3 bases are TGTGCCAGCAGTCTGACCAGGGGTAAAGAGACCCAGTACTTC. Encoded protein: CASSLTRGKETQYF.

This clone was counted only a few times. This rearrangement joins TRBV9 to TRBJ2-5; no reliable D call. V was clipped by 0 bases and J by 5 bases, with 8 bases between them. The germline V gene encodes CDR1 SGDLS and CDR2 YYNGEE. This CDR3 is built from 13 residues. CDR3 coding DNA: TGTGCCAGCAGCGTAGCCACCGGTGAGACCCAGTACTTC. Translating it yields CASSVATGETQYF. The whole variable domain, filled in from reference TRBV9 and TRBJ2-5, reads DSGVTQTPKHLITATGQRVTLRCSPRSGDLSVYWYQQSLDQGLQFLIQYYNGEERAKGNILERFSAQQFPDLHSELNLSSLELGDSALYFCASSVATGETQYFGPGTRLLVL.

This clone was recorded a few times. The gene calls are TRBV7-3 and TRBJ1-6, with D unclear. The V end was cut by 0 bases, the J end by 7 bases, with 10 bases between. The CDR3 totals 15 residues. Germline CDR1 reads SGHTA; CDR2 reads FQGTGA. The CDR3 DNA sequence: TGTGCCAGCAGCTTAACGACGGGGAGGAATTCACCCCTCCACTTT. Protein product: CASSLTTGRNSPLHF.

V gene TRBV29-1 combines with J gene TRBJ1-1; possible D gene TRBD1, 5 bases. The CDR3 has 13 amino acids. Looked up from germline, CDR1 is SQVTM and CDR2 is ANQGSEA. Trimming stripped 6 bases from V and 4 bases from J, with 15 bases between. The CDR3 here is CSVQNLGGTEAFF. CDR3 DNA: TGCAGCGTCCAGAATCTGGGGGGCACTGAAGCTTTCTTT. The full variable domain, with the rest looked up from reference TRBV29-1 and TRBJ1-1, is SAVISQKPSRDICQRGTSLTIQCQVDSQVTMMFWYRQQPGQSLTLIATANQGSEATYESGFVIDKFPISRPNLTFSTLTVSNMSPEDSSIYLCSVQNLGGTEAFFGQGTRLTVV.

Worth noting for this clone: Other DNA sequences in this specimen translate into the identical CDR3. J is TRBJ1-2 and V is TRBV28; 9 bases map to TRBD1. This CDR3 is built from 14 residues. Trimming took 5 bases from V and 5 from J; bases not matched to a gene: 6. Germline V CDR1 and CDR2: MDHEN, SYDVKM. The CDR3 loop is CASSEQGARYGYTF. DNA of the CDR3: TGTGCCAGCAGTGAACAGGGGGCAAGATATGGCTACACCTTC.

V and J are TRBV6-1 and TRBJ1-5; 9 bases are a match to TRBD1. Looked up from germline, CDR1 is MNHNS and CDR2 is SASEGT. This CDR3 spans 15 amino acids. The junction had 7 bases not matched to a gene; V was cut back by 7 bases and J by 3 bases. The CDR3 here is CASTPGTGYNQPQHF. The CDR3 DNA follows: TGTGCCAGCACTCCCGGGACAGGGTACAATCAGCCCCAGCATTTT.

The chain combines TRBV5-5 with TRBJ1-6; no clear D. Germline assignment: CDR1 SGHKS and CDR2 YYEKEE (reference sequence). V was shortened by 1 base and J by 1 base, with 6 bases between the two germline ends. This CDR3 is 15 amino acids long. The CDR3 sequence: CASSLQVSYNSPLHF. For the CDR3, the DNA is TGTGCCAGCAGCTTGCAGGTTTCCTATAATTCACCCCTCCACTTT.

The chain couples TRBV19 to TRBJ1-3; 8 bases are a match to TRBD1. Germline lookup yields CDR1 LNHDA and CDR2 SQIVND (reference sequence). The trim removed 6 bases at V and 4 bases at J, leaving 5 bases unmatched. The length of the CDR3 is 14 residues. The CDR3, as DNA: TGTGCCAGTAGGCCCAGGGGGCCAGGAAACACCATATATTTT. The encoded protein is CASRPRGPGNTIYF.

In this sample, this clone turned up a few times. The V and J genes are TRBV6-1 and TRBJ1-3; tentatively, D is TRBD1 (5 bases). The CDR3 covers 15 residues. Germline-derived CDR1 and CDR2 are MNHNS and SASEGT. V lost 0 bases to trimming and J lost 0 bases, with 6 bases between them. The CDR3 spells CASSEAQGSGNTIYF. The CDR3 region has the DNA TGTGCCAGCAGTGAAGCGCAGGGCTCTGGAAACACCATATATTTT.

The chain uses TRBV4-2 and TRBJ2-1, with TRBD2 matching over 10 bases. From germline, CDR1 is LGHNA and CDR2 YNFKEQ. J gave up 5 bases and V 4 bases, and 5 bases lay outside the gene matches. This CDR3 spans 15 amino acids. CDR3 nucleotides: TGTGCCAGCAGCCCACGTAGCGGGGGGCACAATGAGCAGTTCTTC. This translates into CASSPRSGGHNEQFF.

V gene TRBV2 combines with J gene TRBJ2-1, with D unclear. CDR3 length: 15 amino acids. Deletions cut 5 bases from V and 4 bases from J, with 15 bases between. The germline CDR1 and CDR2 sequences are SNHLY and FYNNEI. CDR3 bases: TGTGCCAGCAGTCGAGAACCCTCCCCTTACAATGAGCAGTTCTTC. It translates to CASSREPSPYNEQFF.

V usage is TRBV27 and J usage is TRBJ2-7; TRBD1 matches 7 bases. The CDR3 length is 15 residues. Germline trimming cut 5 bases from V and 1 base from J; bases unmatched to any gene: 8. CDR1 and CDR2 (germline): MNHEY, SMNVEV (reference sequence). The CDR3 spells CASSPRTGRSYEQYF. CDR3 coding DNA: TGTGCCAGCAGTCCCCGGACAGGCAGATCCTACGAGCAGTACTTC.

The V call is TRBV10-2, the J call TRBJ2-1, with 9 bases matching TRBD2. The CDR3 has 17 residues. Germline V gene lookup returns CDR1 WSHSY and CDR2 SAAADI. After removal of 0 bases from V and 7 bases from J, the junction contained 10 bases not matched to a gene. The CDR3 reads CASSESNRRGGGNEQFF. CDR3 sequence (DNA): TGCGCCAGCAGTGAGTCGAACAGGCGGGGGGGAGGGAATGAGCAGTTCTTC.

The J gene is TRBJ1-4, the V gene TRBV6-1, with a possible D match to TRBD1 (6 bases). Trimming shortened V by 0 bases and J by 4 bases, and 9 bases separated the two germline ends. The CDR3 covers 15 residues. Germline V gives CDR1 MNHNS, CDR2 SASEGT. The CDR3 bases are TGTGCCAGCAGTGAAGCCGACAGGAGTAATGAAAAACTGTTTTTT. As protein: CASSEADRSNEKLFF.

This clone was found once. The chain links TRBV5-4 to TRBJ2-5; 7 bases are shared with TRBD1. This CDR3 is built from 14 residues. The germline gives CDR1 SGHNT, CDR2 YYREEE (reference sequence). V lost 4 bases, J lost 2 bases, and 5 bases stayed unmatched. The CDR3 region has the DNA TGTGCCAGCAGCCACGGACAGGAACAAGAGACCCAGTACTTC. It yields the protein CASSHGQEQETQYF.

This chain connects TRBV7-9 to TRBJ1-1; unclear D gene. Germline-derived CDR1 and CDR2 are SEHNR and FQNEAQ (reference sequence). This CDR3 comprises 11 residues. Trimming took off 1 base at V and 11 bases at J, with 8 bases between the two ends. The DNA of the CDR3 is TGTGCCAGCAGCTTAGGAGGCGAGGCTTTCTTT. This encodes CASSLGGEAFF.

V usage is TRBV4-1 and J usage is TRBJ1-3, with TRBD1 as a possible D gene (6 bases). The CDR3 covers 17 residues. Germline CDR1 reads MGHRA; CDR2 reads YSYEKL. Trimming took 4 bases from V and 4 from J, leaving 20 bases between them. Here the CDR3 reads CASSRPGQDKIGNTIYF. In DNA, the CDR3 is TGCGCCAGCAGCCGACCGGGACAAGATAAAATAGGAAACACCATATATTTT.

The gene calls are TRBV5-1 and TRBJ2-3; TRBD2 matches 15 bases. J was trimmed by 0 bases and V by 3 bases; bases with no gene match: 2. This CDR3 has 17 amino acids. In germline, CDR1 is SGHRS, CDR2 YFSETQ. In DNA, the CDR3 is TGCGCCAGCAGCTCCGGACTAGCGGGGGGGAGCACAGATACGCAGTATTTT. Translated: CASSSGLAGGSTDTQYF.

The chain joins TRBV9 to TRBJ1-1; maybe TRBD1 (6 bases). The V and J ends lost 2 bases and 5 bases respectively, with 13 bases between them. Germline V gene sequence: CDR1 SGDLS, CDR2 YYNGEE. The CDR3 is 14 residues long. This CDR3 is CASSVEGGATEAFF. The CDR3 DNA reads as TGTGCCAGCAGCGTGGAGGGGGGGGCTACTGAAGCTTTCTTT. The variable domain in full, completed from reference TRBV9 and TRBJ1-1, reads DSGVTQTPKHLITATGQRVTLRCSPRSGDLSVYWYQQSLDQGLQFLIQYYNGEERAKGNILERFSAQQFPDLHSELNLSSLELGDSALYFCASSVEGGATEAFFGQGTRLTVV.

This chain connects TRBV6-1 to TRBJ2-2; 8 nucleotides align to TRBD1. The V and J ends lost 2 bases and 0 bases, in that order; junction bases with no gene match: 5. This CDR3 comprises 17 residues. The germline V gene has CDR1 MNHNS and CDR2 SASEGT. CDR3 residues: CASSEIRGRANTGELFF. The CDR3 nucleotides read TGTGCCAGCAGTGAAATCAGGGGGCGGGCGAACACCGGGGAGCTGTTTTTT.

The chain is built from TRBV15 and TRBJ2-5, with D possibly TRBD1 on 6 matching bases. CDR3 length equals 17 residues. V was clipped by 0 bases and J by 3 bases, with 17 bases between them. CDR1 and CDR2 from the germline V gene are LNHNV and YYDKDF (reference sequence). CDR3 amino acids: CATSRELIGDTKETQYF. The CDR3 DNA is TGTGCCACCAGCAGAGAACTTATAGGGGACACCAAAGAGACCCAGTACTTC.

Here the CDR3 DNA reads TGCGCCAGCAGCACAGGACAGGGCGGGGGCACAGATACGCAGTATTTT. Encoded protein: CASSTGQGGGTDTQYF. V and J are TRBV5-1 and TRBJ2-3; 8 bases line up with TRBD1. The V gene's germline CDR1 is SGHRS and CDR2 YFSETQ. Germline trimming cut 4 bases from V and 1 base from J; bases unmatched to any gene: 8. This CDR3 comprises 16 residues.

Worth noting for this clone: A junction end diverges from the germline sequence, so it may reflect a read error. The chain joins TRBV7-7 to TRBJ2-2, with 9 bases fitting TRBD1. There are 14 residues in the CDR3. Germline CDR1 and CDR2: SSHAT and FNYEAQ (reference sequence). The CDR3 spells CASSLGTGQGELFF. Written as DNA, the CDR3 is TGTGCTAGCAGCTTGGGGACAGGGCAGGGGGAGCTGTTTTTT.

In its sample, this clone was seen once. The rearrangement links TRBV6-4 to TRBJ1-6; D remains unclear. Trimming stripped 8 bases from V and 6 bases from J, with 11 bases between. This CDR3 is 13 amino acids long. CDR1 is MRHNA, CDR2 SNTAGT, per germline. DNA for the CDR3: TGTGCCAGCCGTGGACCGGGTAATTCACCCCTCCACTTT. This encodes CASRGPGNSPLHF.

The CDR3 reads CASSSSGANTDTQYF. Written as DNA, the CDR3 is TGCGCCAGCAGCTCTAGCGGGGCGAACACAGATACGCAGTATTTT. The chain links TRBV5-1 to TRBJ2-3; 9 bases map to TRBD2. CDR1 is SGHRS and CDR2 is YFSETQ in the germline V gene. This CDR3 is built from 15 residues. The ends lost 3 bases at V and 2 bases at J; junction bases unmatched: 4.

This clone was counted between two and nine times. CDR3 protein: CASSIAGLGTPSSYEQYF. CDR3 in DNA: TGTGCCAGTAGTATAGCGGGGTTGGGGACACCGAGCTCCTACGAGCAGTACTTC. The chain combines TRBV19 with TRBJ2-7, with TRBD1 as a possible D gene (6 bases). This CDR3 is 18 amino acids long. Trimming removed 1 base from V and 0 bases from J, with 19 bases in between. CDR1 LNHDA and CDR2 SQIVND come from the germline V gene (reference sequence).